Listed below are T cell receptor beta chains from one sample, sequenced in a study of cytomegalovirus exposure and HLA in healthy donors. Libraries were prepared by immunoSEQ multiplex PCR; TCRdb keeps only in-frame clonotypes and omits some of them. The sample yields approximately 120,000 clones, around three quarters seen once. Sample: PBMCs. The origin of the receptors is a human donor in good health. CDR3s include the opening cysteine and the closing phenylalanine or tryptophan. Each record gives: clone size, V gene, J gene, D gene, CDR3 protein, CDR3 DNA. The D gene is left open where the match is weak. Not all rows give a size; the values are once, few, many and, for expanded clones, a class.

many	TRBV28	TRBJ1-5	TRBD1	CASSFSGGSNQPQHF	TGTGCCAGCAGTTTCTCAGGGGGTAGCAATCAGCCCCAGCATTTT
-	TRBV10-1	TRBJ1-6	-	CASSEDQGSLNSPLHF	TGCGCCAGCAGTGAGGACCAGGGGTCACTAAATTCACCCCTCCACTTT
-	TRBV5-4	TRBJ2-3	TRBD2	CASSLDGGGYTDTQYF	TGTGCCAGCAGCTTGGATGGCGGGGGGTACACAGATACGCAGTATTTT
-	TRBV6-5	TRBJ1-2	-	CASSYSGGEGGYTF	TGTGCCAGCAGTTACTCAGGGGGGGAGGGTGGCTACACCTTC
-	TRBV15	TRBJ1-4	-	CATSRDRGPNEKLFF	TGTGCCACCAGCAGAGATCGGGGTCCTAATGAAAAACTGTTTTTT
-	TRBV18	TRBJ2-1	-	CASSPPHSYNEQFF	TGTGCCAGCTCACCACCGCACAGCTACAATGAGCAGTTCTTC
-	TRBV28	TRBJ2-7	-	CASRNTNSYEQYF	TGTGCCAGCAGAAACACTAATTCCTACGAGCAGTACTTC
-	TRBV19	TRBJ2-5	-	CATQPQGIETQYF	TGTGCCACTCAACCCCAGGGGATAGAGACCCAGTACTTC
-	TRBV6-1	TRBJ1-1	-	CASSEYRGTTEAFF	TGTGCCAGCAGTGAGTATAGGGGAACCACTGAAGCTTTCTTT
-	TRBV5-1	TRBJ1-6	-	CASSSRQAGNSPLHF	TGCGCCAGCAGCAGCCGACAGGCCGGGAATTCACCCCTCCACTTT
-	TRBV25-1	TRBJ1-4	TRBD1	CASSGQGAATNEKLFF	TGTGCCAGCAGTGGACAGGGGGCTGCAACTAATGAAAAACTGTTTTTT
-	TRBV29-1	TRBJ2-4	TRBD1	CSVAIRDRAVFAKNIQYF	TGCAGCGTTGCTATCCGGGACAGGGCTGTTTTCGCCAAAAACATTCAGTACTTC
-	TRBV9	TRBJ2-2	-	CASSVGGYTGELFF	TGTGCCAGCAGCGTAGGAGGGTACACCGGGGAGCTGTTTTTT
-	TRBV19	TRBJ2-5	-	CASRVGQETQYF	TGTGCCAGTCGGGTAGGCCAAGAGACCCAGTACTTC
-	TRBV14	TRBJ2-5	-	CASSQDRRAETQYF	TGTGCCAGCAGCCAAGATCGGAGGGCAGAGACCCAGTACTTC
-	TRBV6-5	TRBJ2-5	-	CASRQGETQYF	TGTGCCAGTAGGCAGGGAGAGACCCAGTACTTC
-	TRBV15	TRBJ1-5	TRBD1	CATARTRDRGHQPQHF	TGTGCCACCGCCCGGACCCGGGACAGGGGGCATCAGCCCCAGCATTTT
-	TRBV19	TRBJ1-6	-	CASTLEGRDNSPLHF	TGTGCCAGTACCTTGGAGGGAAGGGATAATTCACCCCTCCACTTT
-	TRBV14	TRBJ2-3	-	CASSSQADTQYF	TGTGCCAGCAGTTCCCAGGCAGATACGCAGTATTTT
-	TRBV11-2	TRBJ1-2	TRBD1	CASSPHRGTFYGYTF	TGTGCCAGCAGCCCCCACAGGGGTACCTTTTATGGCTACACCTTC
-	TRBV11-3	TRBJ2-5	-	CASSLGAGLQGQETQYF	TGTGCCAGCAGCTTAGGGGCCGGGTTGCAGGGGCAAGAGACCCAGTACTTC
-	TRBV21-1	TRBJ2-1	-	CASSFGHKQFF	TGTGCCAGCAGCTTCGGACATAAGCAGTTCTTC
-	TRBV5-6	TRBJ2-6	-	CASSLGGIAGANVLTF	TGTGCCAGCAGCTTGGGCGGGATAGCTGGGGCCAACGTCCTGACTTTC
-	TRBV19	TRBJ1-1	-	CASSIRGSDSEAFF	TGTGCCAGTAGTATACGGGGTAGCGATTCTGAAGCTTTCTTT
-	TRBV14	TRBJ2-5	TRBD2	CASSRTVGLAEQETQYF	TGTGCCAGCAGCCGAACCGTCGGACTAGCGGAACAAGAGACCCAGTACTTC
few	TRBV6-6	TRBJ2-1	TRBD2	CASSYSGTSKDEQFF	TGTGCCAGCAGTTACTCGGGGACTAGCAAGGATGAGCAGTTCTTC
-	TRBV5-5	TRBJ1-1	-	CASSLGERTEAFF	TGTGCCAGCAGCTTGGGGGAGAGGACTGAAGCTTTCTTT
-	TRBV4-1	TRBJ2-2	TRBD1	CASSQGDRVAGELFF	TGCGCCAGCAGCCAAGGGGACAGGGTCGCCGGGGAGCTGTTTTTT